The next 30 T cell receptor beta chains were all read from a single sample in a study of beta chain features in type 1 diabetes. The study reverse transcribed the entire isolated RNA, so it sequenced expressed TCRB transcripts. Profiled with immunoSEQ multiplex PCR; TCRdb holds only in-frame clones, not every one. The table includes almost 350,000 clones, roughly 8% detected once. Sequenced sample: central memory CD4+ T cells from blood. The receptors come from a woman in her late teens or twenties in good health.

CDR3 residues: CASSYGLAATQYF. Here the CDR3 DNA reads TGTGCCAGCAGTTACGGACTAGCGGCGACCCAGTACTTC. The chain joins TRBV6-5 to TRBJ2-5; 10 bases are a match to TRBD2. Germline V CDR1 and CDR2: MNHEY, SVGAGI. This CDR3 is 13 amino acids long. Trimming cost V 2 bases and J 7 bases; bases outside gene matches: 1.

V is TRBV27 and J is TRBJ2-5, with D possibly being TRBD1 (5 bases). The CDR3 is 12 residues long. Looked up from germline, CDR1 is MNHEY and CDR2 is SMNVEV (reference sequence). V lost 4 bases, J lost 4 bases, and 7 bases lay in between. The CDR3 protein is CASSSTGETQYF. The CDR3 DNA is TGTGCCAGCAGTTCCACAGGAGAGACCCAGTACTTC.

This sequence joins TRBV4-1 and TRBJ2-7; TRBD1 matches 7 bases. CDR3 length equals 15 residues. CDR1 and CDR2 (germline): MGHRA, YSYEKL. After removal of 4 bases from V and 2 bases from J, the junction contained 8 bases not matched to a gene. Here the CDR3 reads CASSLQTGITYEQYF. For the CDR3, the DNA is TGCGCCAGCAGCCTCCAGACAGGGATTACCTACGAGCAGTACTTC.

This clone was counted ten times or more. The V gene is TRBV9, the J gene TRBJ2-1, with unresolved D. The V gene lost 0 bases and the J gene lost 6 bases, with 10 bases spanning the gap. The germline V gene has CDR1 SGDLS and CDR2 YYNGEE. This CDR3 is 14 amino acids long. The CDR3 sequence: CASSVDVWGNEQFF. The CDR3 DNA sequence: TGTGCCAGCAGCGTAGACGTTTGGGGCAATGAGCAGTTCTTC.

This clone was observed a handful of times. The V call is TRBV5-4, the J call TRBJ2-1; D is uncertain. CDR1 and CDR2 from the germline V gene are SGHNT and YYREEE (reference sequence). V shed 0 bases and J shed 7 bases, with 14 bases lying between them. The CDR3 runs 15 residues. In nucleotides, the CDR3 is TGTGCCAGCAGCTTGGCGGCGGCAGGTCAGAATGAGCAGTTCTTC. Translating it yields CASSLAAAGQNEQFF.

This sequence joins TRBV4-3 and TRBJ2-2, with a possible D match to TRBD2 (6 bases). The CDR3 length is 18 residues. Germline V gene sequence: CDR1 LGHNA, CDR2 YSLEER. V was trimmed by 0 bases and J by 2 bases, leaving 16 bases between them. The CDR3 DNA reads TGCGCCAGCAGCCAAGAGGGTCCGGTAGCGGTTAACACCGGGGAGCTGTTTTTT. Protein product: CASSQEGPVAVNTGELFF.

This clone came up a few times. This chain links TRBV6-5 with TRBJ2-1; 7 bases map to TRBD2. This CDR3 spans 13 amino acids. Looked up from germline, CDR1 is MNHEY and CDR2 is SVGAGI. The V gene end was trimmed by 0 bases and the J gene end by 13 bases; junction bases not matched to a gene: 6. CDR3 region: CASSYSSGRYQFF. Here the CDR3 DNA reads TGTGCCAGCAGTTACTCTTCCGGGAGGTACCAGTTCTTC.

The chain recombines TRBV7-3 with TRBJ2-1, with a weak D call TRBD1 (5 bases). CDR3 length: 15 residues. Germline CDR1 reads SGHTA; CDR2 reads FQGTGA. V was cut by 5 bases and J by 0 bases, with 11 bases left in between. The CDR3: CASSRQGFSYNEQFF. In nucleotides, the CDR3 is TGTGCCAGCAGCCGTCAGGGCTTCTCCTACAATGAGCAGTTCTTC.

This clone has more than one count but fewer than ten. The chain links TRBV5-4 to TRBJ2-2; a possible D gene is TRBD1 (6 bases). The V gene's germline CDR1 is SGHNT and CDR2 YYREEE (reference sequence). Trimming pared 0 bases from V and 1 base from J, leaving 10 bases between. The CDR3 is 16 residues long. The CDR3 DNA reads as TGTGCCAGCAGCTTGGACACAGGGAAGAACACCGGGGAGCTGTTTTTT. Residues: CASSLDTGKNTGELFF.

This clone was counted only a few times. The chain employs TRBV28 and TRBJ2-5; TRBD2 might be the D (5 bases). Germline V gene data show CDR1 as MDHEN and CDR2 as SYDVKM. V was shortened by 6 bases and J by 7 bases, with 9 bases between the two germline ends. The CDR3 consists of 11 residues. CDR3 DNA sequence: TGTGCCAGCAGCGATGGGAGGACCCAGTACTTC. The encoded protein is CASSDGRTQYF. Together with reference TRBV28 and TRBJ2-5, the CDR3 gives the full variable domain: DVKVTQSSRYLVKRTGEKVFLECVQDMDHENMFWYRQDPGLGLRLIYFSYDVKMKEKGDIPEGYSVSREKKERFSLILESASTNQTSMYLCASSDGRTQYFGPGTRLLVL.

This clone was observed a few times. This sequence joins TRBV5-5 and TRBJ1-1; 8 nucleotides align to TRBD1. The J segment lost 4 bases and the V segment lost 0 bases, leaving 5 bases of the junction unmatched. Germline CDR1 reads SGHKS; CDR2 reads YYEKEE (reference sequence). The CDR3 is 15 residues long. CDR3 sequence (DNA): TGTGCCAGCAGCTTGGGACAGGGGATCGGCACTGAAGCTTTCTTT. This codes for CASSLGQGIGTEAFF.

This clone has a count of ten or more. The chain couples TRBV7-9 to TRBJ2-1; D is uncertain. V was pared by 1 base and J by 9 bases, with 13 bases between. Germline assignment: CDR1 SEHNR and CDR2 FQNEAQ (reference sequence). The CDR3 is 14 residues long. The CDR3 here is CASSLVADLPEQFF. DNA of the CDR3: TGTGCCAGCAGCTTAGTTGCGGACCTACCTGAGCAGTTCTTC.

This clone was counted between two and nine times. The gene calls are TRBV2 and TRBJ2-1; TRBD2 agrees at 8 bases. From germline, CDR1 is SNHLY and CDR2 FYNNEI. V shed 5 bases and J 10 bases; nucleotides not matched to a gene: 10. CDR3 length: 14 residues. The CDR3 region is CASSSNGLASEQFF. CDR3 DNA sequence: TGTGCCAGCAGTTCCAACGGACTAGCAAGCGAGCAGTTCTTC.

This clone was found a few times. The sample has other DNA sequences that encode this CDR3 too. The J gene is TRBJ2-5, the V gene TRBV5-1, with D hard to call. The CDR3 consists of 14 residues. Germline V gene lookup returns CDR1 SGHRS and CDR2 YFSETQ. V was shortened by 0 bases and J by 1 base, with 7 bases between the two germline ends. In nucleotides, the CDR3 is TGCGCCAGCAGCTTGGGGCGAGTCCAAGAGACCCAGTACTTC. It translates to CASSLGRVQETQYF.

This clone came up a few times. The gene calls are TRBV7-9 and TRBJ1-1; D possibly corresponds to TRBD1 (5 bases). CDR3 length: 17 residues. Trimming took off 5 bases at V and 0 bases at J, with 19 bases between the two ends. CDR1 and CDR2 (germline): SEHNR, FQNEAQ (reference sequence). DNA for the CDR3: TGTGCCAGCAGCCCTAGTCCCGACAGTTTGATGAACACTGAAGCTTTCTTT. This codes for CASSPSPDSLMNTEAFF.

The chain is built from TRBV28 and TRBJ2-5, with 7 bases aligning to TRBD2. Germline V lookup: CDR1 MDHEN, CDR2 SYDVKM. The J segment lost 4 bases and the V segment lost 4 bases, leaving 3 bases of the junction unmatched. The CDR3 is made up of 13 amino acids. The CDR3 sequence: CASSWGGVETQYF. CDR3 bases: TGTGCCAGCAGTTGGGGGGGAGTAGAGACCCAGTACTTC.

There are a few counts of this clone. The same CDR3 arises from other DNA sequences in this sample as well. V and J are TRBV11-2 and TRBJ1-5; D gene uncertain. This CDR3 has 13 residues. Trimming stripped 2 bases from V and 5 bases from J, with 7 bases between. Germline-derived CDR1 and CDR2 are SGHAT and FQNNGV. CDR3 DNA: TGTGCCAGCAGCTTAATTAGGGATCAGCCCCAGCATTTT. Translation gives CASSLIRDQPQHF.

There are a few counts of this clone. The sample has other DNA sequences that encode this CDR3 too. The chain is built from TRBV6-5 and TRBJ2-6; no definite D call. The germline V and J ends were trimmed by 9 bases and 1 base, with 4 bases remaining between them. This CDR3 has 12 residues. Germline CDR1 and CDR2: MNHEY and SVGAGI. The CDR3 nucleotides are TGTGCCAGTTTGTCTGGGGCCAACGTCCTGACTTTC. This gives the protein CASLSGANVLTF.

The rearrangement uses TRBV4-3 and TRBJ2-1; 10 nucleotides match TRBD1. With V trimmed by 4 bases and J by 3 bases, 6 bases remained unmatched. This CDR3 has 16 amino acids. Per the germline V gene, CDR1 is LGHNA and CDR2 is YSLEER. DNA of the CDR3: TGCGCCAGCAGCCGCTGGGGACAGGGGAGCTACAATGAGCAGTTCTTC. It encodes CASSRWGQGSYNEQFF.

This clone was detected many times. The gene calls are TRBV7-2 and TRBJ2-1; 9 positions agree with TRBD1. The CDR3 is 15 residues long. Trimming removed 1 base from V and 6 bases from J; junction bases left unmatched: 4. Per the germline V gene, CDR1 is SGHTA and CDR2 is FQGNSA. In nucleotides, the CDR3 is TGTGCCAGCAGCTTAGACAGGGGGCTTCTCAATGAGCAGTTCTTC. Encoded protein: CASSLDRGLLNEQFF. Complete variable domain (other parts from reference TRBV7-2 and TRBJ2-1): GAGVSQSPSNKVTEKGKDVELRCDPISGHTALYWYRQSLGQGLEFLIYFQGNSAPDKSGLPSDRFSAERTGGSVSTLTIQRTQQEDSAVYLCASSLDRGLLNEQFFGPGTRLTVL.

The chain recombines TRBV2 with TRBJ2-4; 8 positions agree with TRBD1. CDR1 and CDR2 from the germline V gene are SNHLY and FYNNEI. CDR3 length: 17 residues. Trimming at V came to 2 bases and at J to 6 bases, leaving 12 bases not matched to a gene. CDR3 in DNA: TGTGCCAGCAGTGAACTACGGACAGGGTGGAAAAGAAACATTCAGTACTTC. Protein product: CASSELRTGWKRNIQYF.

V is TRBV29-1 and J is TRBJ2-7; the match to TRBD2 covers 9 bases. CDR1 and CDR2 (germline): SQVTM, ANQGSEA. There are 14 residues in the CDR3. V dropped 5 bases and J dropped 2; count of bases not matched to a gene: 7. CDR3 region: CSVMTSGKPYEQYF. CDR3 DNA: TGCAGCGTTATGACTAGCGGCAAGCCCTACGAGCAGTACTTC.

The V gene is TRBV6-7, the J gene TRBJ2-1, with D tentatively TRBD1 (5 bases). TRBV6-7 is labeled an ORF, and its function is uncertain. The CDR3 sequence is 20 residues long. V was clipped by 6 bases and J by 3 bases, with 30 bases between them. CDR3 loop: CASSPPIIDSRDHLYNEQFF. Written as DNA, the CDR3 is TGTGCCAGCAGCCCACCCATTATTGACAGCCGTGACCACCTCTACAATGAGCAGTTCTTC.

This clone was seen a few times. This chain connects TRBV11-3 to TRBJ2-3, with a possible D match to TRBD2 (7 bases). The CDR3 covers 15 residues. Germline V gene lookup returns CDR1 SGHNT and CDR2 YENEEA. V was cut by 5 bases and J by 4 bases, with 16 bases left in between. The CDR3, as DNA: TGTGCCAGCAGCGAGGGAGGGGGTCGAGCAGATACGCAGTATTTT. Encoded protein: CASSEGGGRADTQYF. Drawing the rest from reference TRBV11-3 and TRBJ2-3, the complete variable domain is EAGVVQSPRYKIIEKKQPVAFWCNPISGHNTLYWYLQNLGQGPELLIRYENEEAVDDSQLPKDRFSAERLKGVDSTLKIQPAELGDSAVYLCASSEGGGRADTQYFGPGTRLTVL.

The V call is TRBV7-2, the J call TRBJ1-2, with D possibly matching TRBD1 (5 bases). The CDR3 contains 16 residues. CDR1 is SGHTA, CDR2 FQGNSA, per germline. The V end lost 3 bases, the J end lost 6 bases, and 20 bases lay between the germline ends. Here the CDR3 DNA reads TGTGCCAGCAGCTTGAGTCAGGGCGGGATGGCGGATGGCTACACCTTC. Translated, it gives CASSLSQGGMADGYTF.

The rearrangement uses TRBV10-3 and TRBJ1-3; D is unresolved. Germline V gives CDR1 ENHRY, CDR2 SYGVKD. V lost 0 bases and J 4 bases, leaving 10 bases between the germline ends. CDR3 size: 15 residues. The CDR3: CAISESKVEGNTIYF. The DNA of the CDR3 is TGTGCCATCAGTGAGTCGAAGGTGGAAGGAAACACCATATATTTT.

Regarding this clone: One junction end disagrees with the germline gene, perhaps due to a read error. The J gene is TRBJ2-7, the V gene TRBV4-2; 9 bases fit TRBD2. The CDR3 runs 14 residues. In germline, CDR1 is LGHNA, CDR2 YNFKEQ. The CDR3 nucleotides are TGTGCCAGCAGCCAGAGACTGACTAGCGGCACAGCCCATTTC. Translating it yields CASSQRLTSGTAHF.

This clone came up a few times. The J gene is TRBJ1-2, the V gene TRBV19; D gene ambiguous. This CDR3 contains 10 residues. Between the trimmed V and J ends, which lost 5 bases and 8 bases, there was a span of 6 bases. Germline-derived CDR1 and CDR2 are LNHDA and SQIVND (reference sequence). The CDR3 coding sequence is TGTGCCAGTAGTTCATGGGGCTACACCTTC. Encoded protein: CASSSWGYTF.

This clone was observed a handful of times. V usage is TRBV11-2 and J usage is TRBJ2-1; maybe TRBD2 (6 bases). V lost 5 bases and J lost 4, with 21 bases in between. The CDR3 loop spans 17 amino acids. CDR1 and CDR2 from the germline V gene are SGHAT and FQNNGV. The CDR3 coding sequence is TGTGCCAGCAGCCGCACCCGGGATAGCGGAGGATACAATGAGCAGTTCTTC. Translated: CASSRTRDSGGYNEQFF. Full variable domain (outside the CDR3, taken from reference TRBV11-2 and TRBJ2-1): EAGVAQSPRYKIIEKRQSVAFWCNPISGHATLYWYQQILGQGPKLLIQFQNNGVVDDSQLPKDRFSAERLKGVDSTLKIQPAKLEDSAVYLCASSRTRDSGGYNEQFFGPGTRLTVL.

The chain carries TRBV29-1 and TRBJ2-3; 10 bases line up with TRBD1. Trimming at V came to 5 bases and at J to 0 bases, leaving 14 bases not matched to a gene. The CDR3 runs 18 residues. Looked up from germline, CDR1 is SQVTM and CDR2 is ANQGSEA. The CDR3 DNA reads TGCAGCGTTCGGTGGGAATGGACAGGGGGTTCTAGCACAGATACGCAGTATTTT. This sequence encodes CSVRWEWTGGSSTDTQYF.